Below are 22 T cell receptor beta chains sequenced from a single sample in a study of T cell repertoires in cytomegalovirus infection. TCRdb recomputed calls from the reads with MiXCR, one row per CDR3 protein. The sample shows about 250,000 distinct CDR3 sequences, approximately 7% of them seen only once. Sample: PBMCs. Receptors originate from a human donor in good health (CMV status not recorded). Some clones in this sample may be carry-over from other donors' samples.

This clonotype was seen many times. The chain has TRBV12-3 or TRBV12-4 and TRBJ1-2, with 11 positions matching TRBD1. CDR3 length: 13 residues. V lost 5 bases and J lost 7; bases outside the gene matches: 3. CDR3: CASSPGQGVGYTF. The CDR3, as DNA: TGTGCCAGCAGTCCGGGACAGGGGGTTGGCTACACCTTC.

This clonotype was seen ten or more times. The chain combines TRBV7-2 with TRBJ1-1, with D uncertain. The CDR3 runs to 14 residues. Per the germline V gene, CDR1 is SGHTA and CDR2 is FQGNSA. The V gene lost 3 bases and the J gene lost 4 bases, with 12 bases spanning the gap. CDR3 in amino acids: CASSFPAWGTEAFF. In nucleotides, the CDR3 is TGTGCCAGCAGCTTCCCCGCCTGGGGCACTGAAGCTTTCTTT.

This clonotype has a count of ten or more. The rearrangement links TRBV28 to TRBJ2-3, with 8 bases identical to TRBD2. The CDR3 runs to 14 residues. Germline V gene lookup returns CDR1 MDHEN and CDR2 SYDVKM. V lost 6 bases, J lost 2 bases, and 4 bases stayed unmatched. CDR3: CASRSGGFTDTQYF. CDR3 in DNA: TGTGCCAGCAGGAGCGGGGGATTCACAGATACGCAGTATTTT.

This clonotype was detected ten times or more. V gene TRBV20-1 combines with J gene TRBJ1-5, with no clear D. V lost 0 bases and J lost 5, with 17 bases in between. The CDR3 is made up of 16 amino acids. Germline-derived CDR1 and CDR2 are DFQATT and SNEGSKA (reference sequence). The CDR3: CSARDDGQGIYQPQHF. The CDR3 DNA follows: TGCAGTGCTAGAGATGACGGTCAAGGAATTTATCAGCCCCAGCATTTT.

This sequence joins TRBV5-1 and TRBJ2-5; D is possibly TRBD1 (6 bases). Germline V gene data show CDR1 as SGHRS and CDR2 as YFSETQ. The CDR3 covers 14 residues. Trimming left V 2 bases short and J 0 bases short, with 8 bases between. CDR3 residues: CASSFQGYQETQYF. Written as DNA, the CDR3 is TGCGCCAGCAGCTTTCAGGGGTACCAAGAGACCCAGTACTTC.

In its sample, this clonotype was seen many times. This rearrangement joins TRBV20-1 to TRBJ2-3, with 9 bases that match TRBD2. Trimming removed 6 bases from V and 0 bases from J; junction bases left unmatched: 7. Per the germline V gene, CDR1 is DFQATT and CDR2 is SNEGSKA (reference sequence). The CDR3 spans 15 residues. CDR3 nucleotides: TGCAGTGCCAGCGGGGGGACCTTTAGCACAGATACGCAGTATTTT. Translating it yields CSASGGTFSTDTQYF.

This clonotype was seen at least ten times. The chain combines TRBV11-2 with TRBJ2-3, with 10 positions matching TRBD2. Looked up from germline, CDR1 is SGHAT and CDR2 is FQNNGV. This CDR3 has 17 amino acids. The junction had 10 bases not matched to a gene; V was cut back by 5 bases and J by 2 bases. The CDR3 loop reads CASSPPLLAGVTDTQYF. For the CDR3, the DNA is TGTGCCAGCAGCCCACCACTCCTAGCGGGGGTCACAGATACGCAGTATTTT.

This clonotype was counted at least ten times. The chain combines TRBV6-1 with TRBJ2-5, with D perhaps TRBD2 (6 bases). Germline V CDR1 and CDR2: MNHNS, SASEGT. The CDR3 extends over 15 amino acids. The V and J ends lost 5 bases and 2 bases respectively, with 15 bases between them. The CDR3 protein is CASSLPTGLQETQYF. CDR3 DNA sequence: TGTGCCAGCAGTCTACCAACGGGACTGCAAGAGACCCAGTACTTC.

This clonotype was detected a few times. The chain links TRBV6-6 to TRBJ1-1; 8 bases map to TRBD1. This CDR3 region has 14 residues. Trimming removed 2 bases from V and 4 bases from J; junction bases left unmatched: 3. Germline assignment: CDR1 MNHNY and CDR2 SVGAGI (reference sequence). In DNA, the CDR3 is TGTGCCAGCAGTTACCAGGGGGCGGGCACTGAAGCTTTCTTT. It is translated as CASSYQGAGTEAFF.

This clonotype was recorded many times. The chain carries TRBV13 and TRBJ2-2; D is perhaps TRBD2 (6 bases). V lost 5 bases and J 4 bases, leaving 14 bases between the germline ends. The CDR3 consists of 15 residues. Per germline, CDR1 PRHDT and CDR2 FYEKMQ (reference sequence). This CDR3 is CASSRAQGGTGELFF. The DNA of the CDR3 is TGTGCCAGCAGCCGAGCCCAGGGAGGCACCGGGGAGCTGTTTTTT.

This clonotype was recorded at least ten times. J is TRBJ1-1 and V is TRBV29-1, with no clear D. The germline V gene has CDR1 SQVTM and CDR2 ANQGSEA. V was shortened by 4 bases and J by 1 base, with 7 bases between the two germline ends. The CDR3 is 12 amino acids. The CDR3 region has the DNA TGCAGCGTTGGGGAGGGGAACACTGAAGCTTTCTTT. This sequence encodes CSVGEGNTEAFF.

Regarding this clonotype: One base away lies a much larger clone, so this may be a sequencing read error. V is TRBV29-1 and J is TRBJ1-1; maybe TRBD1 (6 bases). The germline V gene encodes CDR1 SQVTM and CDR2 ANQGSEA. The CDR3 totals 13 residues. Trimming took 6 bases from V and 6 from J, leaving 17 bases between them. The CDR3, as DNA: TGCAGCGTCCGAGGGGGTGGTTACCCTGAAGCTTTCTTT. Its translation is CSVRGGGYPEAFF.

This clonotype was counted at least ten times. The rearrangement links TRBV7-6 to TRBJ2-7; 11 bases match TRBD2. The CDR3 totals 15 residues. Germline CDR1 is SGHVS and CDR2 is FNYEAQ. V lost 5 bases and J lost 3; bases outside the gene matches: 6. As DNA, the CDR3 is TGTGCCAGCAGCCTCAGGACTAGCGGGCTCTACGAGCAGTACTTC. This encodes CASSLRTSGLYEQYF.

This clonotype was found many times. The J gene is TRBJ1-5, the V gene TRBV7-2; TRBD1 might be the D (5 bases). The CDR3 sequence is 13 residues long. V was shortened by 6 bases and J by 5 bases, with 11 bases between the two germline ends. Germline CDR1 SGHTA, CDR2 FQGNSA. This chain's CDR3 is CASSAGWDQPQHF. CDR3 in DNA: TGTGCCAGCAGTGCAGGGTGGGATCAGCCCCAGCATTTT.

At least ten counts were recorded for this clonotype. The chain uses TRBV5-6 and TRBJ2-7; 8 bases align to TRBD1. V was pared by 4 bases and J by 2 bases, with 8 bases of the junction left unmatched. The germline gives CDR1 SGHDT, CDR2 YYEEEE. The CDR3 has 15 amino acids. CDR3 residues: CASSGTGGLTYEQYF. The CDR3 bases are TGTGCCAGCAGCGGGACAGGAGGATTAACCTACGAGCAGTACTTC.

Many counts were recorded for this clonotype. This sequence joins TRBV20-1 and TRBJ2-7; 9 nucleotides agree with TRBD1. This CDR3 comprises 14 residues. The germline V gene has CDR1 DFQATT and CDR2 SNEGSKA (reference sequence). Trimming removed 5 bases from V and 3 bases from J; junction bases left unmatched: 8. CDR3 DNA: TGCAGTGCTGTCCGGACAGGGGATTTCTACGAGCAGTACTTC. Protein product: CSAVRTGDFYEQYF.

This clonotype was seen ten or more times. The V gene is TRBV7-2, the J gene TRBJ1-1; 9 bases map to TRBD1. The length of the CDR3 is 16 residues. Germline V gene sequence: CDR1 SGHTA, CDR2 FQGNSA. The J segment lost 1 base and the V segment lost 5 bases, leaving 8 bases of the junction unmatched. The CDR3 DNA is TGTGCCAGCAGCACCCGCCCGACAGGGGGGAACACTGAAGCTTTCTTT. It is translated as CASSTRPTGGNTEAFF.

This clonotype appeared many times. This chain connects TRBV6-2 or TRBV6-3 to TRBJ2-1; possible D gene TRBD2, 7 bases. Germline V gives CDR1 MNHEY, CDR2 SVGEGT. V was trimmed by 2 bases and J by 6 bases, leaving 11 bases between them. CDR3 length: 14 residues. CDR3 sequence: CASSYRGAGNEQFF. CDR3 DNA sequence: TGTGCCAGCAGTTACCGGGGGGCGGGCAATGAGCAGTTCTTC.

The chain combines TRBV9 with TRBJ2-6; D is undetermined. The CDR3 has 14 amino acids. Germline CDR1 and CDR2: SGDLS and YYNGEE. The germline V and J ends were trimmed by 2 bases and 0 bases, with 3 bases remaining between them. The CDR3: CASSVYSGANVLTF. DNA for the CDR3: TGTGCCAGCAGCGTTTACTCTGGGGCCAACGTCCTGACTTTC. Looking up the rest from reference TRBV9 and TRBJ2-6 gives the full variable domain: DSGVTQTPKHLITATGQRVTLRCSPRSGDLSVYWYQQSLDQGLQFLIQYYNGEERAKGNILERFSAQQFPDLHSELNLSSLELGDSALYFCASSVYSGANVLTFGAGSRLTVL.

This clonotype was observed at least ten times. CDR3 sequence reads: CASSLFSGGGKDTQYF. In DNA, the CDR3 is TGTGCCAGCAGTTTATTTTCGGGCGGGGGGAAGGATACGCAGTATTTT. This rearrangement joins TRBV12-3 or TRBV12-4 to TRBJ2-3, with 8 bases matching TRBD2. Trimming cost V 2 bases and J 6 bases; bases outside gene matches: 10. The CDR3 has 16 amino acids.

This clonotype has ten or more counts. The gene calls are TRBV11-2 and TRBJ1-2, with D perhaps matching TRBD1 (5 bases). Germline-derived CDR1 and CDR2 are SGHAT and FQNNGV. This CDR3 spans 12 amino acids. V dropped 6 bases and J dropped 6 bases, with 11 bases sitting between them. The CDR3 loop reads CASSREGNGYTF. The CDR3, as DNA: TGTGCCAGCAGTCGAGAGGGGAATGGCTACACCTTC.

This clonotype was observed a few times. As DNA, the CDR3 is TGTGCCAGCAGCTTTATAGGGGTAGCAGATACGCAGTATTTT. Translating it yields CASSFIGVADTQYF. J is TRBJ2-3 and V is TRBV7-9; perhaps TRBD1 as D (5 bases). Germline V gives CDR1 SEHNR, CDR2 FQNEAQ (reference sequence). V was shortened by 3 bases and J by 4 bases, with 11 bases between the two germline ends. CDR3 length equals 14 residues.